A single sample gave rise to the 23 T cell receptor beta chains below, sequenced in a study of blood T cell repertoires in COVID-19. The table came from immunoSEQ multiplex PCR; TCRdb's copy has only in-frame clones and leaves some out. The repertoire has around 130,000 clones, approximately 89% of them found once; the top ten carry 4.3%. The sample was peripheral blood. The origin of the receptors is a human donor in a cohort sampled during active COVID-19.

This chain uses TRBV6-4 with TRBJ1-6; 9 bases fit TRBD1. J lost 9 bases, V lost 4 bases, and 7 bases had no gene match. Germline V lookup: CDR1 MRHNA, CDR2 SNTAGT. The CDR3 contains 15 residues. The CDR3, as DNA: TGTGCCAGCAGTGCTTCGGGACAGGGACTTTCACCCCTCCACTTT. This codes for CASSASGQGLSPLHF.

Only one count was recorded for this clone. This chain's CDR3 is CATSSDYGTLYNEQFF. The CDR3 nucleotides are TGTGCCACCAGCAGTGACTACGGGACTCTTTACAATGAGCAGTTCTTC. The V and J genes are TRBV15 and TRBJ2-1; a possible D gene is TRBD2 (6 bases). CDR1 is LNHNV and CDR2 is YYDKDF in the germline V gene (reference sequence). Trimming removed 3 bases from V and 4 bases from J, with 16 bases in between. CDR3 length: 16 amino acids.

The chain joins TRBV19 to TRBJ2-5, with D unclear. The CDR3 is made up of 18 amino acids. Germline assignment: CDR1 LNHDA and CDR2 SQIVND (reference sequence). The V end lost 2 bases, the J end lost 5 bases, and 24 bases lay between the germline ends. CDR3 loop: CASSIRKSSQGESETQYF. CDR3 coding DNA: TGTGCCAGTAGTATAAGAAAAAGCTCTCAAGGAGAGAGCGAGACCCAGTACTTC. Looking up the rest from reference TRBV19 and TRBJ2-5 gives the full variable domain: DGGITQSPKYLFRKEGQNVTLSCEQNLNHDAMYWYRQDPGQGLRLIYYSQIVNDFQKGDIAEGYSVSREKKESFPLTVTSAQKNPTAFYLCASSIRKSSQGESETQYFGPGTRLLVL.

The V and J genes are TRBV18 and TRBJ2-5; tentatively, D is TRBD1 (6 bases). V dropped 4 bases and J dropped 2 bases, with 14 bases sitting between them. Germline V gene data show CDR1 as KGHSH and CDR2 as LQKENI. This CDR3 region has 15 residues. The CDR3 protein is CASSLSGTKQETQYF. As DNA, the CDR3 is TGTGCCAGCTCACTGTCCGGGACAAAACAAGAGACCCAGTACTTC.

The rearrangement joins TRBV25-1 to TRBJ2-3; 8 bases are shared with TRBD2. Germline V lookup: CDR1 MGHDK, CDR2 SYGVNS. Trimming removed 2 bases from V and 5 bases from J; junction bases left unmatched: 9. The CDR3 runs to 16 residues. CDR3 protein: CASSEQTGGPGDTQYF. In DNA form, the CDR3 reads TGTGCCAGCAGTGAACAAACGGGAGGGCCGGGAGATACGCAGTATTTT.

The chain joins TRBV10-3 to TRBJ1-2; D not certain. The germline CDR1 and CDR2 sequences are ENHRY and SYGVKD. The V gene lost 7 bases and the J gene lost 4 bases, with 13 bases spanning the gap. CDR3 length equals 13 residues. This CDR3 is CAITTEATYGYTF. The CDR3, as DNA: TGTGCCATCACCACGGAGGCCACCTATGGCTACACCTTC.

The chain combines TRBV7-9 with TRBJ1-2, with 8 nucleotides matching TRBD1. Germline-derived CDR1 and CDR2 are SEHNR and FQNEAQ (reference sequence). The CDR3 has 11 amino acids. The V segment lost 5 bases and the J segment 13 bases; nucleotides outside the gene matches: 6. In DNA, the CDR3 is TGTGCCAGCAGCATGGACAGGGCCCCCACCTTC. Its protein is CASSMDRAPTF.

The rearrangement joins TRBV6-1 to TRBJ2-1; 8 bases match TRBD2. CDR3 length: 15 residues. The germline V gene has CDR1 MNHNS and CDR2 SASEGT. V lost 3 bases and J lost 6; bases outside the gene matches: 7. The CDR3 is CASSDGVAGPNEQFF. The CDR3 nucleotides are TGTGCCAGCAGTGACGGGGTAGCGGGACCCAATGAGCAGTTCTTC.

The V call is TRBV4-3, the J call TRBJ1-2, with no clear D. The V end was cut by 0 bases, the J end by 7 bases, with 12 bases between. CDR1 is LGHNA and CDR2 is YSLEER in the germline V gene. The length of the CDR3 is 14 residues. In nucleotides, the CDR3 is TGCGCCAGCAGCCAAGATAATCGGCGGGGTGGCTACACCTTC. Amino acids: CASSQDNRRGGYTF.

The chain links TRBV7-3 to TRBJ2-7; 8 bases fit TRBD1. From germline, CDR1 is SGHTA and CDR2 FQGTGA. The V and J ends lost 5 bases and 3 bases, in that order; junction bases with no gene match: 6. This CDR3 region has 14 residues. The CDR3 loop reads CASSARDRIYEQYF. CDR3 nucleotides: TGTGCCAGCAGCGCTCGGGACAGGATCTACGAGCAGTACTTC.

The CDR3 DNA sequence: TGCAGTGCTAGTAGCGGGATACCTCCGACTAATGAAAAACTGTTTTTT. Translation gives CSASSGIPPTNEKLFF. The chain couples TRBV20-1 to TRBJ1-4; D is ambiguous. The germline V and J ends were trimmed by 3 bases and 2 bases, with 16 bases remaining between them. The CDR3 consists of 16 residues. The germline V gene has CDR1 DFQATT and CDR2 SNEGSKA (reference sequence).

The chain links TRBV2 to TRBJ1-4; D unclear. Germline V gene data show CDR1 as SNHLY and CDR2 as FYNNEI. The CDR3 runs to 11 residues. The ends were cut back, 6 bases at V and 7 bases at J, with 6 bases in the middle. The CDR3 region has the DNA TGTGCCAGCAGATTGAGTGAAAAACTGTTTTTT. Protein product: CASRLSEKLFF.

The chain recombines TRBV30 with TRBJ1-2; possible D gene TRBD1, 6 bases. The CDR3 sequence is 14 residues long. Germline loops: CDR1 GTSNPN, CDR2 SVGIG (reference sequence). Trimming stripped 5 bases from V and 4 bases from J, with 17 bases between. As DNA, the CDR3 is TGTGCCTGGGGCCCTAGGGGGGGCCTCTATGGCTACACCTTC. Translation: CAWGPRGGLYGYTF.

The chain is built from TRBV7-6 and TRBJ1-2; D might be TRBD1 (5 bases). Germline lookup yields CDR1 SGHVS and CDR2 FNYEAQ. The CDR3 spans 15 residues. The V and J ends lost 5 bases and 1 base respectively, with 14 bases between them. The CDR3 here is CASSPTGNVNYGYTF. The CDR3 DNA follows: TGTGCCAGCAGCCCAACAGGAAACGTTAACTATGGCTACACCTTC.

This chain links TRBV25-1 with TRBJ1-1; D unclear. Trimming removed 5 bases at V and 0 bases at J, with 10 bases between. The length of the CDR3 is 14 residues. Germline-derived CDR1 and CDR2 are MGHDK and SYGVNS. The DNA of the CDR3 is TGTGCCAGCAGTCGGGATGAAATGAACACTGAAGCTTTCTTT. This gives the protein CASSRDEMNTEAFF.

The rearrangement joins TRBV27 to TRBJ2-5; 9 positions match TRBD2. Trimming took 0 bases from V and 5 from J; bases not matched to a gene: 4. This CDR3 is built from 15 residues. Germline assignment: CDR1 MNHEY and CDR2 SMNVEV (reference sequence). Written as DNA, the CDR3 is TGTGCCAGCAGTTTATCGCGGGGGGGCCTCGAGACCCAGTACTTC. Residues: CASSLSRGGLETQYF.

The chain is built from TRBV5-4 and TRBJ2-1; TRBD1 is a possible D gene (6 bases). The CDR3 loop spans 17 amino acids. Germline V gene sequence: CDR1 SGHNT, CDR2 YYREEE (reference sequence). Trimming left V 4 bases short and J 0 bases short, with 17 bases between. The CDR3 DNA sequence: TGTGCCAGCAGCCCGGAACAGGGTATAGACTCCTACAATGAGCAGTTCTTC. Its translation is CASSPEQGIDSYNEQFF.

This rearrangement joins TRBV27 to TRBJ1-5, with 8 bases matching TRBD1. Trimming at V came to 4 bases and at J to 0 bases, leaving 14 bases not matched to a gene. Germline V gene lookup returns CDR1 MNHEY and CDR2 SMNVEV (reference sequence). The CDR3 sequence is 19 residues long. The CDR3 loop is CASSSFPGQGTYSNQPQHF. The CDR3 bases are TGTGCCAGCAGTTCCTTCCCCGGACAGGGAACCTATAGCAATCAGCCCCAGCATTTT.

The rearrangement links TRBV6-6 to TRBJ2-3; a weak D match, TRBD1 (5 bases). This CDR3 is built from 14 residues. CDR1 MNHNY and CDR2 SVGAGI come from the germline V gene (reference sequence). Between the trimmed V and J ends, which lost 10 bases and 0 bases, there was a span of 14 bases. Here the CDR3 reads CATARQFSTDTQYF. The CDR3 DNA is TGTGCCACCGCGCGACAGTTTAGCACAGATACGCAGTATTTT.

V gene TRBV3-1 (or the pseudogene TRBV3-2) combines with J gene TRBJ1-6; D is possibly TRBD1 (6 bases). Germline-derived CDR1 and CDR2 are LGHDT and YNNKEL (reference sequence). V shed 3 bases and J shed 7 bases, with 10 bases lying between them. The CDR3 runs to 14 residues. The CDR3 region is CASSHKGGNSPLHF. The CDR3 DNA reads as TGTGCCAGCAGCCATAAGGGGGGGAATTCACCCCTCCACTTT.

The chain couples TRBV7-2 to TRBJ2-1, with 9 bases lining up with TRBD2. The ends lost 2 bases at V and 4 bases at J; junction bases unmatched: 3. The length of the CDR3 is 15 residues. The germline gives CDR1 SGHTA, CDR2 FQGNSA. The CDR3 region is CASSLQAGGYNEQFF. CDR3 coding DNA: TGTGCCAGCAGCTTACAAGCGGGAGGTTACAATGAGCAGTTCTTC.

This clone was detected only once. This chain joins TRBV7-9 and TRBJ2-2; D may be TRBD1 (6 bases). This CDR3 contains 16 residues. The V end lost 4 bases, the J end lost 0 bases, and 12 bases lay between the germline ends. CDR1 is SEHNR and CDR2 is FQNEAQ in the germline V gene (reference sequence). As DNA, the CDR3 is TGTGCCAGCAGCTCGCAAACAGGGTCGAACACCGGGGAGCTGTTTTTT. Translating gives CASSSQTGSNTGELFF.

This clone came up a few times. The chain joins TRBV5-6 to TRBJ1-2, with 7 bases matching TRBD1. Germline CDR1 and CDR2: SGHDT and YYEEEE. The ends lost 4 bases at V and 5 bases at J; junction bases unmatched: 8. CDR3 length equals 14 residues. This chain's CDR3 is CASSPTGSGYGYTF. The CDR3 DNA follows: TGTGCCAGCAGCCCGACAGGGTCTGGGTATGGCTACACCTTC.